Sequencing of this TCR beta chain was carried out in a study of Graves' ophthalmopathy and Graves' hyperthyroidism. RNA transcripts provided the template for amplifying TCR beta CDR3 regions. The first-round RT-PCR employed HTBI primers together with the Qiagen OneStep RT-PCR kit. A multiplex PCR was then performed as the second round. TCRdb itself ran the multiplex PCR reads through MiXCR, one entry per CDR3 protein. The sample shows around 1.1 million distinct CDR3 sequences, about two fifths of them seen only once. The germline V gene encodes CDR1 MNHEY and CDR2 SVGAGI. Trimming took 1 base from V and 8 from J, leaving 11 bases between them. The CDR3 is 13 residues long.

The sequence derives from an adult man with Graves' hyperthyroidism. This chain joins TRBV6-5 and TRBJ1-2, with D unresolved. Sequencing input: peripheral blood or thyroid tissue (not recorded which). CDR3: CASSYYRASGYTF. The CDR3 bases are TGTGCCAGCAGTTACTATAGGGCCTCCGGCTACACCTTC.